These 10 T cell receptor beta chains were all obtained from the same sample, sequenced in a study of shared clonotypes between healthy human individuals. The table came from immunoSEQ multiplex PCR; TCRdb's copy has only in-frame clones and leaves some out. Among about 980,000 clones listed, 76% were seen once. The sequencing sample was made of memory CD4+ T cells sorted from blood. Documented subset: CD45RA-negative fraction. The receptors here all came from a man aged 18 to 29 in good health.

V usage is TRBV6-1 and J usage is TRBJ2-1, with D possibly matching TRBD2 (5 bases). Germline V gene sequence: CDR1 MNHNS, CDR2 SASEGT. The V and J ends lost 10 bases and 4 bases respectively, with 17 bases between them. This CDR3 has 14 amino acids. The CDR3 region is CANSKGLGYNEQFF. DNA for the CDR3: TGTGCCAACTCAAAAGGACTGGGATACAATGAGCAGTTCTTC.

This clone was recorded a few times. This clone may be a read error of a much larger clone one base away. This CDR3 is also generated by other DNA sequences in the sample. The rearrangement uses TRBV5-6 and TRBJ2-5, with D possibly being TRBD1 (5 bases). This CDR3 has 12 residues. In germline, CDR1 is SGHDT, CDR2 YYEEEE. Trimming removed 3 bases from V and 5 bases from J, with 8 bases in between. In nucleotides, the CDR3 is TGTGCCAGCAGCTCAGGGTTGGAGACCCAGTACTTC. This sequence encodes CASSSGLETQYF.

V usage is TRBV15 and J usage is TRBJ2-5; D unclear. Trimming cost V 0 bases and J 4 bases, with 15 bases left between them. The CDR3 has 16 residues. CDR1 LNHNV and CDR2 YYDKDF come from the germline V gene (reference sequence). This CDR3 is CATSRDPGRWGETQYF. The CDR3 coding sequence is TGTGCCACCAGCAGAGACCCGGGCCGATGGGGAGAGACCCAGTACTTC.

The chain recombines TRBV6-6 with TRBJ1-1, with D maybe TRBD1 (5 bases). Deletions cut 2 bases from V and 1 base from J, with 5 bases between. The V gene's germline CDR1 is MNHNY and CDR2 SVGAGI (reference sequence). The CDR3 totals 13 residues. Here the CDR3 DNA reads TGTGCCAGCAGTTACGACAGGAACACTGAAGCTTTCTTT. It yields the protein CASSYDRNTEAFF.

Remarks on this clone: One junction end does not reproduce the germline sequence, and a read error may be involved. V and J are TRBV7-2 and TRBJ2-7; D gene unclear. The CDR3 runs 15 residues. CDR1 is SGHTA and CDR2 is FQGNSA in the germline V gene. The CDR3 here is CASSSARVSSHEQYF. In DNA form, the CDR3 reads TGTGCCAGCAGCTCCGCCCGTGTAAGCTCCCACGAGCAGTACTTC.

The chain links TRBV27 to TRBJ1-1; TRBD1 matches at 9 bases. V lost 5 bases to trimming and J lost 3 bases; unmatched junction nucleotides: 7. The CDR3 loop spans 15 amino acids. The germline gives CDR1 MNHEY, CDR2 SMNVEV (reference sequence). In nucleotides, the CDR3 is TGTGCCAGCAGTCTACAGGGGGCGCGGGACACTGAAGCTTTCTTT. Amino acid sequence: CASSLQGARDTEAFF.

The V and J genes are TRBV7-9 and TRBJ1-5, with D tentatively TRBD1 (6 bases). Trimming took 1 base from V and 2 from J, leaving 18 bases between them. CDR1 and CDR2 from the germline V gene are SEHNR and FQNEAQ (reference sequence). The CDR3 totals 18 residues. This chain's CDR3 is CASSLDLGGPLRNQPQHF. The CDR3 DNA reads as TGTGCCAGCAGCTTAGATTTGGGGGGCCCCCTACGCAATCAGCCCCAGCATTTT.

This clone was detected once. The CDR3 coding sequence is TGTGCCAGCAGTTTATACCCCCCGGGACAGGGGCGGTCACCCCTCCACTTT. This translates into CASSLYPPGQGRSPLHF. The gene calls are TRBV27 and TRBJ1-6, with 10 nucleotides matching TRBD1. The CDR3 length is 17 residues. The V and J ends lost 1 base and 10 bases, in that order; junction bases with no gene match: 10. Germline V gene sequence: CDR1 MNHEY, CDR2 SMNVEV (reference sequence).

The chain employs TRBV10-2 and TRBJ1-5; 7 nucleotides align to TRBD1. Germline loops: CDR1 WSHSY, CDR2 SAAADI. The CDR3 spans 13 residues. J gave up 6 bases and V 5 bases, and 4 bases lay outside the gene matches. The CDR3 loop reads CASSWDSFQPQHF. For the CDR3, the DNA is TGCGCCAGCAGTTGGGACAGTTTTCAGCCCCAGCATTTT.

The chain recombines TRBV6-1 with TRBJ2-6; D is undetermined. Trimming stripped 4 bases from V and 4 bases from J, with 11 bases between. Germline assignment: CDR1 MNHNS and CDR2 SASEGT. This CDR3 has 15 amino acids. CDR3 region: CASSGMLTGANVLTF. The CDR3 nucleotides are TGTGCCAGCAGTGGAATGCTAACGGGGGCCAACGTCCTGACTTTC.